The present T cell receptor (beta chain) was sequenced within a study of OX40 agonist ivuxolimab in advanced cancers. V was trimmed by 2 bases and J by 0 bases, leaving 10 bases between them. The germline V gene encodes CDR1 SEHNR and CDR2 FQNEAQ (reference sequence). The CDR3 sequence is 15 residues long. Profiling relied on immunoSEQ multiplex PCR, and the TCRdb table lists in-frame clones only, not all of them. The sample yields 60,000 to 70,000 clones, around nine tenths seen once. The material was CD4+ or CD8+ T cells sorted from blood, obtained in a trial of the OX40 agonist ivuxolimab. The clonotype was recovered from an adult with an advanced solid tumor such as melanoma, head and neck, liver or kidney cancer. The chain couples TRBV7-9 to TRBJ1-2; D gene uncertain. The CDR3: CASSLWTEANYGYTF. CDR3 DNA: TGTGCCAGCAGCTTATGGACTGAAGCTAACTATGGCTACACCTTC.